Below are 10 T cell receptor beta chains sequenced from a single sample in a study of blood T cells in healthy people across ages. Primers used in a second PCR of about 6 to 11 cycles were a sample-barcoded 5' primer and a J-beta primer mix. TCRdb re-called the 5' RACE reads through MiXCR, storing one row per CDR3 protein. The sample holds about 680,000 distinct CDR3 sequences, around 45% seen once. The sample taken for sequencing was blood. The receptor set was obtained from a woman in her sixties or seventies in good health.

This clonotype was recorded at least ten times. The rearrangement uses TRBV7-8 and TRBJ1-2; a possible D gene is TRBD1 (5 bases). Germline assignment: CDR1 SGHVS and CDR2 FQNEAQ. CDR3 length equals 15 residues. Trimming shortened V by 5 bases and J by 5 bases, and 18 bases separated the two germline ends. CDR3 nucleotide sequence: TGTGCCAGCAGCCCTCGCCTGACAGATTCGTATGGCTACACCTTC. Its translation: CASSPRLTDSYGYTF.

The V and J genes are TRBV7-2 and TRBJ1-2; perhaps TRBD1 as D (5 bases). Germline V gives CDR1 SGHTA, CDR2 FQGNSA. Trimming took off 1 base at V and 3 bases at J, with 6 bases between the two ends. This CDR3 spans 13 amino acids. DNA of the CDR3: TGTGCCAGCAGCTTAGGCAGGGACTATGGCTACACCTTC. Translated, it gives CASSLGRDYGYTF.

The V and J genes are TRBV24-1 and TRBJ2-2, with D tentatively TRBD2 (5 bases). The length of the CDR3 is 16 residues. Trimming removed 4 bases at V and 6 bases at J, with 17 bases between. The germline gives CDR1 KGHDR, CDR2 SFDVKD. The CDR3 nucleotides read TGTGCCACCAGTGACCCCGGGGTAGGCTATTCCGGGGAGCTGTTTTTT. Translated: CATSDPGVGYSGELFF.

V is TRBV5-8 and J is TRBJ2-1; D is ambiguous. Trimming shortened V by 0 bases and J by 12 bases, and 10 bases separated the two germline ends. Germline V lookup: CDR1 SGHTS, CDR2 YDEGEE. The CDR3 covers 12 residues. CDR3 region: CASSLARKRQFF. In DNA form, the CDR3 reads TGTGCCAGCAGCTTGGCCCGGAAACGGCAGTTCTTC.

Here the CDR3 reads CASSLPAGLVFGETQYF. CDR3 nucleotide sequence: TGTGCCAGCAGCTTACCCGCAGGACTAGTTTTTGGGGAGACCCAGTACTTC. The V gene is TRBV7-2, the J gene TRBJ2-5, with TRBD2 identical over 7 bases. Unmatched junction bases numbered 14, after V lost 2 bases and J lost 5 bases. CDR3 length: 17 residues. Germline V gives CDR1 SGHTA, CDR2 FQGNSA.

This clonotype was seen a few times. The chain is built from TRBV4-3 and TRBJ2-3; 7 bases align to TRBD2. The CDR3 has 16 amino acids. Germline V gene data show CDR1 as LGHNA and CDR2 as YSLEER. J was trimmed by 3 bases and V by 1 base; bases with no gene match: 7. In DNA form, the CDR3 reads TGCGCCAGCAGCCAAGCGGGCGGGAGCAGGACAGATACGCAGTATTTT. Translation gives CASSQAGGSRTDTQYF.

Only a few counts were recorded for this clonotype. The gene calls are TRBV18 and TRBJ1-2; 7 nucleotides align to TRBD1. With 6 bases clipped from V and 4 bases from J, the junction kept 8 bases outside the gene matches. CDR1 is KGHSH and CDR2 is LQKENI in the germline V gene. CDR3 length: 14 residues. CDR3 amino acids: CASSPGTDFYGYTF. The CDR3 DNA reads TGTGCCAGCTCGCCCGGGACAGACTTCTATGGCTACACCTTC. The whole variable domain, remainder taken from reference TRBV18 and TRBJ1-2, is NAGVMQNPRHLVRRRGQEARLRCSPMKGHSHVYWYRQLPEEGLKFMVYLQKENIIDESGMPKERFSAEFPKEGPSILRIQQVVRGDSAAYFCASSPGTDFYGYTFGSGTRLTVV.

This clonotype was recorded a few times. J is TRBJ1-1 and V is TRBV7-2; D remains ambiguous. The germline CDR1 and CDR2 sequences are SGHTA and FQGNSA. Between the trimmed V and J ends, which lost 4 bases and 1 base, there was a span of 13 bases. The CDR3 has 15 residues. The CDR3: CASSSYPGPNTEAFF. In DNA, the CDR3 is TGTGCCAGCAGCTCGTACCCCGGCCCGAACACTGAAGCTTTCTTT.

The rearrangement links TRBV6-6 to TRBJ2-1; possible D gene TRBD2, 6 bases. Trimming shortened V by 0 bases and J by 11 bases, and 11 bases separated the two germline ends. Germline loops: CDR1 MNHNY, CDR2 SVGAGI (reference sequence). The CDR3 covers 13 residues. CDR3 protein: CASSYSFGTQQFF. CDR3 nucleotide sequence: TGTGCCAGCAGTTACTCTTTCGGGACTCAGCAGTTCTTC.

This clonotype showed up just a few times. V and J are TRBV9 and TRBJ2-7, with 11 bases matching TRBD2. CDR3 length: 15 amino acids. V gave up 0 bases and J gave up 5 bases; unmatched junction bases: 4. Germline CDR1 and CDR2: SGDLS and YYNGEE. As DNA, the CDR3 is TGTGCCAGCAGCGTAGCTTCTAGCGGGAGGAACGAGCAGTACTTC. Amino acids: CASSVASSGRNEQYF.